The sequence of this T cell receptor (beta chain) was determined in a study of monozygotic twins with inflammatory bowel disease. Germline CDR1 reads SGHRS; CDR2 reads YFSETQ. This CDR3 comprises 16 residues. One entry per CDR3 protein, without DNA, is what TCRdb gives after re-calling the 5' RACE reads. Its table lists roughly 300,000 distinct CDR3 sequences. Every single donor had an approximately 2.7 ml blood sample drawn. Sequences were obtained from blood. The chain employs TRBV5-1 and TRBJ2-1; TCRdb outputs TRBD2, but without DNA this stays unchecked. The sequence derives from a human donor with ulcerative colitis or Crohn's disease, or a healthy co-twin of an affected twin (not recorded which). The chain's CDR3 is CASSHRTTGSYNEQFF. Drawing the rest from reference TRBV5-1 and TRBJ2-1, the complete variable domain is KAGVTQTPRYLIKTRGQQVTLSCSPISGHRSVSWYQQTPGQGLQFLFEYFSETQRNKGNFPGRFSGRQFSNSRSEMNVSTLELGDSALYLCASSHRTTGSYNEQFFGPGTRLTVL.